This T cell receptor beta chain appears in the sequencing data of a study of shared clonotypes between healthy human individuals. The material for each subset, its genomic DNA, was split evenly across several immunoSEQ plates. Each replicate PCR on the sorted subsets used 200 to 250 ng DNA (around 30,000 T cell genomes). TCRdb keeps only in-frame clones here, not all; method: immunoSEQ multiplex PCR. The sample includes about 600,000 clones, 95% to 98% seen only once; the top ten take approximately 0.057%. Participating donors were healthy, HIV-negative adults free of recent acute infections or vaccinations. This CDR3 region has 13 residues. CDR1 is MDHEN, CDR2 SYDVKM, per germline. Trimming at V came to 6 bases and at J to 2 bases, leaving 4 bases not matched to a gene.

The specimen was naive CD4+ T cells sorted from blood. This sample's subset: CD45RA+ positively selected. The receptor's source is a woman aged 30 to 39 in good health. This chain connects TRBV28 to TRBJ2-7; 7 nucleotides align to TRBD1. CDR3 protein: CASSSQGAYEQYF. In DNA form, the CDR3 reads TGTGCCAGCAGCTCTCAGGGGGCCTACGAGCAGTACTTC.